Shown below are 26 T cell receptor beta chains from a single sample sequenced in a study of blood T cell repertoires in COVID-19. Produced via immunoSEQ multiplex PCR; TCRdb's table is partial and in-frame only. The sample carries fewer than 350,000 clones, around 89% recorded once. The sample consisted of PBMCs or T cells enriched from blood (not recorded which). The receptor set was obtained from a woman under 30 with acute COVID-19.

CDR3 in DNA: TGTGCCAGCAGCGTCAAACGGGCTAGCGTCGAGCAGTACTTC. The encoded protein is CASSVKRASVEQYF. V is TRBV27 and J is TRBJ2-7; D may be TRBD2 (6 bases). The germline CDR1 and CDR2 sequences are MNHEY and SMNVEV (reference sequence). This CDR3 is built from 14 residues. V lost 6 bases and J lost 6, with 18 bases in between.

The V call is TRBV30, the J call TRBJ2-1, with D tentatively TRBD2 (6 bases). The CDR3 totals 12 residues. Germline-derived CDR1 and CDR2 are GTSNPN and SVGIG (reference sequence). The V end lost 3 bases, the J end lost 10 bases, and 13 bases lay between the germline ends. CDR3 sequence (DNA): TGTGCCTGGAGCCCCCGGCTAGCGGAGCAGTTCTTC. Protein: CAWSPRLAEQFF.

This sequence joins TRBV6-5 and TRBJ1-2, with TRBD1 identical over 9 bases. CDR1 MNHEY and CDR2 SVGAGI come from the germline V gene. Germline trimming cut 4 bases from V and 3 bases from J; bases unmatched to any gene: 6. The CDR3 length is 15 residues. CDR3 in DNA: TGTGCCAGCAGTTCCCCGGGACAGGGCGACTATGGCTACACCTTC. Translating gives CASSSPGQGDYGYTF.

The rearrangement links TRBV6-2 or TRBV6-3 to TRBJ2-3; D gene ambiguous. The CDR3 covers 17 residues. Germline-derived CDR1 and CDR2 are MNHEY and SVGEGT. The V end was cut by 2 bases, the J end by 4 bases, with 19 bases between. The CDR3, as DNA: TGTGCCAGCAGTTACCGTCATAGTCCGTCCACGGCAGATACGCAGTATTTT. Its protein product is CASSYRHSPSTADTQYF.

The chain combines TRBV18 with TRBJ1-5, with D tentatively TRBD1 (6 bases). CDR3 length: 15 residues. Trimming cost V 2 bases and J 2 bases, with 10 bases left between them. CDR1 is KGHSH and CDR2 is LQKENI in the germline V gene. The CDR3 spells CASSPMHRGNQPQHF. The CDR3, as DNA: TGTGCCAGCTCACCAATGCACAGGGGCAATCAGCCCCAGCATTTT.

J is TRBJ1-3 and V is TRBV28; D is perhaps TRBD1 (5 bases). Per the germline V gene, CDR1 is MDHEN and CDR2 is SYDVKM. V was trimmed by 9 bases and J by 7 bases, leaving 19 bases between them. The length of the CDR3 is 14 residues. The CDR3 loop is CASHQGRVVNTIYF. The DNA of the CDR3 is TGTGCCAGTCACCAGGGCAGGGTAGTTAACACCATATATTTT.

The gene calls are TRBV28 and TRBJ2-5; unclear D gene. The CDR3 runs to 10 residues. The germline V gene has CDR1 MDHEN and CDR2 SYDVKM. Trimming took 3 bases from V and 7 from J, leaving 3 bases between them. The CDR3 spells CASSFGTQYF. The CDR3 DNA follows: TGTGCCAGCAGTTTCGGGACCCAGTACTTC.

The chain combines TRBV4-1 with TRBJ2-3; 7 nucleotides agree with TRBD2. The V gene's germline CDR1 is MGHRA and CDR2 YSYEKL. CDR3 size: 17 residues. V shed 0 bases and J 4 bases; nucleotides not matched to a gene: 10. CDR3 bases: TGCGCCAGCAGCCAAGAAGGCGGGGGAGAGAGCTCAGATACGCAGTATTTT. It specifies CASSQEGGGESSDTQYF.

This clone has more than one count but fewer than ten. V and J are TRBV28 and TRBJ2-2; D uncertain. Trimming stripped 2 bases from V and 1 base from J, with 5 bases between. CDR3 length equals 14 residues. CDR1 MDHEN and CDR2 SYDVKM come from the germline V gene. The CDR3 DNA reads TGTGCCAGCAGTTTAGCGGTGAACACCGGGGAGCTGTTTTTT. Translating gives CASSLAVNTGELFF.

The chain carries TRBV5-1 and TRBJ1-1; D perhaps matches TRBD1 (5 bases). Trimming pared 7 bases from V and 4 bases from J, leaving 14 bases between. CDR3 size: 13 residues. Germline assignment: CDR1 SGHRS and CDR2 YFSETQ. DNA of the CDR3: TGCGCCAGCGCCTGGCAGGGAGGCACTGAAGCTTTCTTT. Translation gives CASAWQGGTEAFF.

V gene TRBV19 combines with J gene TRBJ2-7; D perhaps matches TRBD1 (6 bases). Germline CDR1 reads LNHDA; CDR2 reads SQIVND (reference sequence). The CDR3 has 14 residues. Trimming took 8 bases from V and 2 from J, leaving 16 bases between them. The CDR3 nucleotides are TGTGCCAGTTCCGGGACATACATAACCTACGAGCAGTACTTC. This sequence encodes CASSGTYITYEQYF.

In its sample, this clone was seen a few times. This chain links TRBV6-5 with TRBJ2-1, with D maybe TRBD2 (5 bases). In germline, CDR1 is MNHEY, CDR2 SVGAGI. This CDR3 has 13 residues. Trimming removed 6 bases at V and 8 bases at J, with 14 bases between. The CDR3 sequence is CASRAPGYYEQFF. The CDR3 DNA reads as TGTGCCAGCAGGGCCCCGGGATATTATGAGCAGTTCTTC.

This clone appeared a few times. The chain carries TRBV7-8 and TRBJ2-7; D possibly corresponds to TRBD2 (5 bases). CDR1 is SGHVS, CDR2 FQNEAQ, per germline. Trimming cost V 6 bases and J 2 bases, with 20 bases left between them. This CDR3 comprises 16 residues. For the CDR3, the DNA is TGTGCCAGCAGTAGCCCGGCCTGGCGGGCCCCCTACGAGCAGTACTTC. Encoded protein: CASSSPAWRAPYEQYF.

This clone occurred once. The chain employs TRBV5-4 and TRBJ1-2; D uncertain. The length of the CDR3 is 17 residues. V was shortened by 5 bases and J by 4 bases, with 24 bases between the two germline ends. Germline V CDR1 and CDR2: SGHNT, YYREEE (reference sequence). The CDR3 coding sequence is TGTGCCAGCAGAGGGCGGAACATGGATACAACTAGCTATGGCTACACCTTC. Translation gives CASRGRNMDTTSYGYTF.

This chain connects TRBV27 to TRBJ1-2, with 7 bases that match TRBD1. Germline values: CDR1 MNHEY, CDR2 SMNVEV (reference sequence). The length of the CDR3 is 13 residues. The V gene end was trimmed by 3 bases and the J gene end by 8 bases; junction bases not matched to a gene: 6. DNA for the CDR3: TGTGCCAGCAGTTTTACAGGGGTAGGCGGCTACACCTTC. This encodes CASSFTGVGGYTF.

This clone was observed a handful of times. The chain recombines TRBV2 with TRBJ1-2, with 9 nucleotides matching TRBD1. Germline V gene sequence: CDR1 SNHLY, CDR2 FYNNEI. The CDR3 runs 15 residues. With V trimmed by 2 bases and J by 8 bases, 9 bases remained unmatched. The CDR3 spells CASSETTGGGTGYTF. The CDR3, as DNA: TGTGCCAGCAGTGAAACGACAGGGGGAGGTACGGGCTACACCTTC.

J is TRBJ2-1 and V is TRBV24-1, with D maybe TRBD2 (5 bases). Per the germline V gene, CDR1 is KGHDR and CDR2 is SFDVKD. CDR3 length: 15 residues. V lost 8 bases and J 5 bases, leaving 18 bases between the germline ends. The CDR3 DNA follows: TGTGCCACCAAGGCTAGCAATACTGATAACAATGAGCAGTTCTTC. This codes for CATKASNTDNNEQFF.

The CDR3 coding sequence is TGCGCCAGCAGTCATTTAGCCCAAGAGACCCAGTACTTC. Translated: CASSHLAQETQYF. The genes are TRBV23-1 and TRBJ2-5; D remains ambiguous. TRBV23-1 is recorded as an ORF, its role being uncertain. CDR3 size: 13 residues. V was pared by 3 bases and J by 1 base, with 6 bases between.

J is TRBJ1-1 and V is TRBV7-8; D is possibly TRBD1 (5 bases). Per germline, CDR1 SGHVS and CDR2 FQNEAQ. This CDR3 is 13 amino acids long. Trimming took off 1 base at V and 11 bases at J, with 14 bases between the two ends. The CDR3 DNA reads TGTGCCAGCAGCTTAGATACCGGCCCAGGGGCTTTCTTT. This encodes CASSLDTGPGAFF.

This clone showed up just a few times. The V call is TRBV18, the J call TRBJ2-1, with TRBD1 matching 12 bases. The CDR3 runs 16 residues. The ends lost 4 bases at V and 9 bases at J; junction bases unmatched: 10. Germline CDR1 reads KGHSH; CDR2 reads LQKENI. The CDR3 nucleotides are TGTGCCAGCTCACGTTACGGGACAGGGGGCTTTAGTGAGCAGTTCTTC. Protein: CASSRYGTGGFSEQFF.

This clone has more than one count but fewer than ten. The J gene is TRBJ2-2, the V gene TRBV6-4, with 10 bases matching TRBD2. Germline loops: CDR1 MRHNA, CDR2 SNTAGT. The ends lost 5 bases at V and 3 bases at J; junction bases unmatched: 0. The CDR3 spans 14 residues. CDR3 sequence: CASSLAGDTGELFF. DNA of the CDR3: TGTGCCAGCAGTCTAGCGGGAGACACCGGGGAGCTGTTTTTT.

The V and J genes are TRBV7-9 and TRBJ2-7, with 9 bases fitting TRBD2. V was pared by 3 bases and J by 3 bases, with 3 bases of the junction left unmatched. From germline, CDR1 is SEHNR and CDR2 FQNEAQ (reference sequence). This CDR3 comprises 14 residues. The CDR3 sequence: CASSFDSGSYEQYF. The CDR3 nucleotides read TGTGCCAGCAGCTTCGATAGCGGGAGCTACGAGCAGTACTTC.

The chain carries TRBV11-2 and TRBJ2-2, with a weak D call TRBD2 (5 bases). This CDR3 spans 18 amino acids. V lost 2 bases and J lost 0, with 16 bases in between. Looked up from germline, CDR1 is SGHAT and CDR2 is FQNNGV. This CDR3 is CASSLSRGPRANTGELFF. CDR3 coding DNA: TGTGCCAGCAGCTTATCCCGGGGTCCACGGGCGAACACCGGGGAGCTGTTTTTT.

This CDR3 reads CASSATSGVGELFF. The DNA for the CDR3 is TGTGCCAGCAGCGCTACTAGCGGGGTCGGGGAGCTGTTTTTT. The chain recombines TRBV7-2 with TRBJ2-2; 10 bases fit TRBD2. Germline values: CDR1 SGHTA, CDR2 FQGNSA. V lost 5 bases, J lost 7 bases, and 4 bases stayed unmatched. This CDR3 spans 14 amino acids.

The genes are TRBV5-1 and TRBJ2-7, with D perhaps matching TRBD2 (6 bases). Trimming took off 2 bases at V and 4 bases at J, with 22 bases between the two ends. Per the germline V gene, CDR1 is SGHRS and CDR2 is YFSETQ. This CDR3 has 17 amino acids. CDR3 residues: CASSFLGLRDSSYEQYF. CDR3 DNA: TGCGCCAGCAGCTTCCTGGGACTCCGGGACTCATCATACGAGCAGTACTTC.

The V call is TRBV7-8, the J call TRBJ2-3; no firm D call. Germline V CDR1 and CDR2: SGHVS, FQNEAQ. V lost 5 bases, J lost 6 bases, and 9 bases lay in between. CDR3 length equals 12 residues. The CDR3 DNA reads TGTGCCAGCAGCAAAAAACTTGATACGCAGTATTTT. Translation gives CASSKKLDTQYF.